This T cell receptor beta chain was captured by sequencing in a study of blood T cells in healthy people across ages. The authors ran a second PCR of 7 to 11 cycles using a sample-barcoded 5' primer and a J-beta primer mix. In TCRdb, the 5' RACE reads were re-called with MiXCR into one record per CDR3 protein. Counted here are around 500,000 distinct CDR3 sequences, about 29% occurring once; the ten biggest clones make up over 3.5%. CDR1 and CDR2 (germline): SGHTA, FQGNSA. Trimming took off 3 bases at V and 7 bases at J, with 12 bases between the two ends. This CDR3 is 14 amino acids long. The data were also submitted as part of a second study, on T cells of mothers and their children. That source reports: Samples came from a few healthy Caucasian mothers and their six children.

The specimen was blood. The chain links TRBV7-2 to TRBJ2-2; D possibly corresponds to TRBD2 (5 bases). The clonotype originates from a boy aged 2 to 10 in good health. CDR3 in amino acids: CASSLPSSGGELFF. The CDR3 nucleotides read TGTGCCAGCAGCTTGCCTAGCTCGGGCGGGGAGCTGTTTTTT.